The clone carrying this T cell receptor (beta chain) occurred many times. Its target is unknown. TCRdb reprocessed the 5' RACE reads with MiXCR, giving one entry per CDR3 protein. The sample includes 20,000 to 30,000 distinct CDR3 sequences, 9% to 10% of them seen just once. This entry comes from a study of spatial heterogeneity in lung cancer. Points from the study as a whole: Tumor TCRs that were ubiquitous and expanded showed up in blood more at resection than follow-up.

Time point noted: blood at routine non-recurrence follow-up after resection. Trimming shortened V by 2 bases and J by 7 bases, and 7 bases separated the two germline ends. The germline gives CDR1 SGHTA, CDR2 FQGNSA. CDR3 length: 12 amino acids. The sequence came from a male donor with early-stage non-small cell lung cancer. The chain carries TRBV7-2 and TRBJ2-3; D gene unclear. The source was PBMCs, collected at follow-up. The CDR3: CASSLPGHTQYF. CDR3 sequence (DNA): TGTGCCAGCAGCTTACCCGGGCATACGCAGTATTTT.